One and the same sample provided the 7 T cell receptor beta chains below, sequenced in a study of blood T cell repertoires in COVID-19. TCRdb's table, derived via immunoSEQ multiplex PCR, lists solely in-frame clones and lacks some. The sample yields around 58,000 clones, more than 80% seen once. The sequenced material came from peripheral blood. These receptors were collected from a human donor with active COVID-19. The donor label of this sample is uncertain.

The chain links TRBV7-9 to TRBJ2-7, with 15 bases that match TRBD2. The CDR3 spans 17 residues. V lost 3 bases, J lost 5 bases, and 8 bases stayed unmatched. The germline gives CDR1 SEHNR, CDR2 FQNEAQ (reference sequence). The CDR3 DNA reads TGTGCCAGCAGCTTGGGGACTAGCGGGAGGTCACGGAACGAGCAGTACTTC. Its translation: CASSLGTSGRSRNEQYF.

The CDR3 sequence: CASRDSRDRHGYTF. DNA for the CDR3: TGCGCCAGCAGGGACTCCCGGGACAGGCATGGCTACACCTTC. This chain connects TRBV10-2 to TRBJ1-2; 8 positions match TRBD1. The length of the CDR3 is 14 residues. V trimming: 6 bases; J trimming: 6 bases; junction bases outside the gene matches: 9. Germline V CDR1 and CDR2: WSHSY, SAAADI.

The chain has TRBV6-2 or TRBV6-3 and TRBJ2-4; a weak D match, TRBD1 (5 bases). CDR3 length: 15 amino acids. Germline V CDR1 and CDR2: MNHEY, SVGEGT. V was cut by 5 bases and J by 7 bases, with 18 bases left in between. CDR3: CASSLQVFGLNIQYF. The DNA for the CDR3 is TGTGCCAGCAGTCTACAGGTTTTCGGCCTGAACATTCAGTACTTC.

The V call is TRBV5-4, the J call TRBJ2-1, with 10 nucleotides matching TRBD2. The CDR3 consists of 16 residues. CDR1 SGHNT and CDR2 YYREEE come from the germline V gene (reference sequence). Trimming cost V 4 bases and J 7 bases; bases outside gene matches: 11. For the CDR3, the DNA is TGTGCCAGCAGCCCTAGCCCGCTAGCGGGGGAGAATGAGCAGTTCTTC. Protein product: CASSPSPLAGENEQFF.

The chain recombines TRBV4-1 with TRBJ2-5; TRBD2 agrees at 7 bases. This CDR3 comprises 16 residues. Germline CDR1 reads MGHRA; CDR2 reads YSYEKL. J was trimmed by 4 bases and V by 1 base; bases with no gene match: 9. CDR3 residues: CASSQVPRGVGETQYF. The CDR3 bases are TGCGCCAGCAGCCAAGTCCCCCGGGGGGTGGGAGAGACCCAGTACTTC.

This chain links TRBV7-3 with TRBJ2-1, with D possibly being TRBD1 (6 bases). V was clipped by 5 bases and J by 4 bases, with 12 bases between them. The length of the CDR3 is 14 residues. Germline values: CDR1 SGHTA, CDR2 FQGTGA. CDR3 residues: CASSARDTYNEQFF. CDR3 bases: TGTGCCAGCAGCGCCCGGGACACGTACAATGAGCAGTTCTTC.

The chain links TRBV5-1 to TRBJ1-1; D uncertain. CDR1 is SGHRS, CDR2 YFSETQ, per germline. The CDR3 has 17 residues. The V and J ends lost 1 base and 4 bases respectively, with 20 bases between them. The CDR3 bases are TGCGCCAGCAGCTTGAAAGGGCGGGAAACGACGGCCACTGAAGCTTTCTTT. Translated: CASSLKGRETTATEAFF.